These 8 T cell receptor beta chains were sequenced from one sample in a study of T cell therapy product for transplant patients. Label interpretation: CMVpp65/IE-1-reactive T cells enriched by IFNgamma capture and expanded in vitro. Overlapping CMV pp65 and IE-1 peptide pools, each at 0.4 to 0.65 ug/ml, stimulated the PBMCs for around 6 hours. An IFNgamma secretion assay positively selected the IFNgamma-producing cells after CMV stimulation. For around 20 days, enriched IFNgamma+ cells were expanded with irradiated autologous feeders and either IL-7/IL-15 or IL-2. These receptors' targets are unknown. Some clones are missing from TCRdb's copy, which holds only in-frame ones; the method was immunoSEQ multiplex PCR. The sample records 800 to 1,000 clones, approximately 46% being singletons. The sequenced material came from a sorted cell population cultured from PBMCs. These receptors were collected from an adult in good health.

The sample holds a few counts of this clone. The chain recombines TRBV7-2 with TRBJ2-7; 7 bases align to TRBD1. CDR3 length: 15 residues. The V and J ends lost 5 bases and 8 bases, in that order; junction bases with no gene match: 15. From germline, CDR1 is SGHTA and CDR2 FQGNSA. Here the CDR3 DNA reads TGTGCCAGCAGCCCACGAGGGACAGTAACGACCCAGCAGTACTTC. Its translation is CASSPRGTVTTQQYF.

This clone has a handful of counts. The chain employs TRBV28 and TRBJ2-3; D may match TRBD1 or TRBD2 (7 bases each). Germline CDR1 is MDHEN and CDR2 is SYDVKM. The CDR3 extends over 16 amino acids. Trimming took off 4 bases at V and 2 bases at J, with 16 bases between the two ends. The CDR3 protein is CASSSQGRDLTDTQYF. For the CDR3, the DNA is TGTGCCAGCAGTTCACAGGGGAGGGACCTCACAGATACGCAGTATTTT.

The chain couples TRBV29-1 to TRBJ2-1, with 10 bases matching TRBD2. The CDR3 is 14 amino acids. The ends lost 7 bases at V and 7 bases at J; junction bases unmatched: 10. Germline V gene sequence: CDR1 SQVTM, CDR2 ANQGSEA. The CDR3 sequence is CSAQAGGEWNEQFF. The CDR3 bases are TGCAGCGCCCAAGCGGGGGGGGAGTGGAATGAGCAGTTCTTC.

This chain joins TRBV6-5 and TRBJ1-5; D gene unclear. The CDR3 length is 16 residues. Trimming cost V 4 bases and J 11 bases, with 24 bases left between them. CDR1 MNHEY and CDR2 SVGAGI come from the germline V gene. CDR3 bases: TGTGCCAGCAGTTCTGACGCACATAGTGGCCCGCAGGCCCAGCATTTT. Its protein product is CASSSDAHSGPQAQHF.

The chain uses TRBV7-6 and TRBJ2-2, with 7 bases aligning to TRBD1. With 11 bases clipped from V and 0 bases from J, the junction kept 6 bases outside the gene matches. The CDR3 runs to 14 residues. Germline loops: CDR1 SGHVS, CDR2 FNYEAQ. The CDR3 spells CAGSGTANTGELFF. The CDR3 DNA reads TGTGCCGGATCCGGGACAGCGAACACCGGGGAGCTGTTTTTT.

J is TRBJ2-1 and V is TRBV29-1; tentative D call: TRBD2 (6 bases). CDR1 and CDR2 (germline): SQVTM, ANQGSEA. The ends were cut back, 6 bases at V and 9 bases at J, with 9 bases in the middle. The CDR3 loop spans 10 amino acids. The CDR3, as DNA: TGCAGCGTCGGGACTCTTGAGCAGTTCTTC. Translation: CSVGTLEQFF.

V is TRBV5-1 and J is TRBJ1-6, with D hard to call. Trimming stripped 3 bases from V and 7 bases from J, with 17 bases between. This CDR3 has 16 residues. The germline gives CDR1 SGHRS, CDR2 YFSETQ. CDR3 residues: CASSWVTGSSNSPLHF. CDR3 sequence (DNA): TGCGCCAGCAGCTGGGTGACCGGGAGCTCGAATTCACCCCTCCACTTT.

The chain links TRBV11-3 to TRBJ2-1; D is unresolved. Looked up from germline, CDR1 is SGHNT and CDR2 is YENEEA. The CDR3 is 11 amino acids. V lost 2 bases, J lost 8 bases, and 4 bases lay in between. CDR3 in DNA: TGTGCCAGCAGCTTAACTGATGAGCAGTTCTTC. Its protein product is CASSLTDEQFF.